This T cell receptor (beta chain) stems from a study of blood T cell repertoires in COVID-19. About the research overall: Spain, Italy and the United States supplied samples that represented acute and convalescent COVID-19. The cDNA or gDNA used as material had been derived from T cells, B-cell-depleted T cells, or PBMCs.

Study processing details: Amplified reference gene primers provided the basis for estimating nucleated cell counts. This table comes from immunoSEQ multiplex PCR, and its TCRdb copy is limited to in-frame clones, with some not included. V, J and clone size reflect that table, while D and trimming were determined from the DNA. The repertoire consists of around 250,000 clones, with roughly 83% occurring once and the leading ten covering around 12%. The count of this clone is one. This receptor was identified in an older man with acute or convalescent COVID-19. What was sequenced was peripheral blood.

CDR3 region: CAISAGGGKLFF. The DNA of the CDR3 is TGTGCCATCTCGGCGGGAGGGGGAAAACTGTTTTTT. This rearrangement joins TRBV10-3 to TRBJ1-4; tentative D call: TRBD1 (6 bases). Per germline, CDR1 ENHRY and CDR2 SYGVKD. The CDR3 loop spans 12 amino acids. V was clipped by 8 bases and J by 10 bases, with 14 bases between them.